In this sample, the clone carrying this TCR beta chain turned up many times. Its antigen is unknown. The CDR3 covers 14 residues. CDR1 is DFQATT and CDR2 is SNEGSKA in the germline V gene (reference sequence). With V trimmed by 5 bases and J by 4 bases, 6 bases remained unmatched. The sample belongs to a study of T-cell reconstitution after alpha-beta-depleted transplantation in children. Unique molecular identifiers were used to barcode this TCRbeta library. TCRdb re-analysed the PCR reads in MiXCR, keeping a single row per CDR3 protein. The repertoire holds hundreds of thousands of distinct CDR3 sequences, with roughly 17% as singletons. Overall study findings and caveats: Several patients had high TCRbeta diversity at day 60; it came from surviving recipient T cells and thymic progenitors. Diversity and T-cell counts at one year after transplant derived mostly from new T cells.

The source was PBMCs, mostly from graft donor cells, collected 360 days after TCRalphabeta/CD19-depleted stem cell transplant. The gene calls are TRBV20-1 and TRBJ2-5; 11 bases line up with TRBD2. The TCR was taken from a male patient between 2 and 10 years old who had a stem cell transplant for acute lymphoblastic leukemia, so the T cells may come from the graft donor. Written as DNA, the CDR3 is TGCAGTGCTTGCAGACTAGCGGGACGAGAGACCCAGTACTTC. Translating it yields CSACRLAGRETQYF.